This T cell receptor beta chain was found in a study of CD8+CD57+ T cells in acquired aplastic anemia. As for the study in general: On average, sorted CD4+ and CD8+ cells gave roughly 3 ug of DNA. For CD4+ cells, healthy donors had an average of about 11 million reads. Findings and limits, study-wide: The CD8+ Simpson's diversity of patients and controls was not significantly different. The same twenty-nine CD8+ CDR3 sequences occurred in patients and in controls.

Germline CDR1 is SGHTA and CDR2 is FQGNSA. The J segment lost 15 bases and the V segment lost 5 bases, leaving 13 bases of the junction unmatched. The CDR3 length is 13 residues. Genomic DNA constituted the template upon which TCR beta VDJ and CDR3 profiling was performed. TCRdb re-called the reads through MiXCR, storing one row per CDR3 protein. The table includes about 190,000 distinct CDR3 sequences, roughly half detected once. This clonotype came up once. What it recognizes is unknown. This TCR was recovered from a human donor in good health, serving as a control. The source material was sorted CD4+, CD8+, or CD8+CD57+ T cells (not recorded which) from PBMCs. The V call is TRBV7-2, the J call TRBJ2-3; 8 nucleotides agree with TRBD2. The CDR3 nucleotides are TGTGCCAGCAGCCTAGGAGGGCGGGGGGCTGTATATTTT. It encodes CASSLGGRGAVYF.